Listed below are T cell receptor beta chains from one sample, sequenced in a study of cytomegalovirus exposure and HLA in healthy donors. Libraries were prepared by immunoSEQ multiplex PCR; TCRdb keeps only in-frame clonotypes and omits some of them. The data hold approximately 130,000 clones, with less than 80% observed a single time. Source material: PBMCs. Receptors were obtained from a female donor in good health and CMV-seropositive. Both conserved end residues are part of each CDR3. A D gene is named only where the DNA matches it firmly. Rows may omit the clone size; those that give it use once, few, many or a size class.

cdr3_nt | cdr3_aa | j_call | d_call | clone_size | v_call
TGTGCCAGCAGCTTAGATTCGCGGCTTGGCTCCTACAATGAGCAGTTCTTC | CASSLDSRLGSYNEQFF | TRBJ2-1 | NA | NA | TRBV11-2
TGTGCCAGCAGCTTGGCGACAGGGTACGAGCAGTACTTC | CASSLATGYEQYF | TRBJ2-7 | TRBD1 | NA | TRBV5-4
TGTGCCAGTAGTATGAGAGGAGGGGCAGGGAATCAGCCCCAGCATTTT | CASSMRGGAGNQPQHF | TRBJ1-5 | NA | NA | TRBV19
TGCGCCAGCAGCTTGCCAGGGGGGACTGAAGCTTTCTTT | CASSLPGGTEAFF | TRBJ1-1 | TRBD1 | NA | TRBV5-1
TGTGCCAGCAGCCCGCGCACCGGGACATTCTACGAGCAGTACTTC | CASSPRTGTFYEQYF | TRBJ2-7 | NA | few | TRBV11-2
TGTGCCAGCAGCTTAAAGGAATCTACTATGAACACTGAAGCTTTCTTT | CASSLKESTMNTEAFF | TRBJ1-1 | NA | NA | TRBV11-2
TGTGCCAGCAGTGTGATGACTAGCAGCCAAGAGACCCAGTACTTC | CASSVMTSSQETQYF | TRBJ2-5 | TRBD2 | NA | TRBV6-1
TGTGCCAGCTCACCTCTACAGTACTTC | CASSPLQYF | TRBJ2-4 | NA | once | TRBV18
TGTGCCAGCCGTAAAGCGGGGGGGGCAGATACGCAGTATTTT | CASRKAGGADTQYF | TRBJ2-3 | TRBD2 | NA | TRBV7-3
TGTGCCAGTAGTATCCAAAGGAGTAATTCACCCCTCCACTTT | CASSIQRSNSPLHF | TRBJ1-6 | NA | NA | TRBV19
TGTGCCAGCAGCTTGGCCGGGACTAGCCCAACAGATACGCAGTATTTT | CASSLAGTSPTDTQYF | TRBJ2-3 | TRBD2 | NA | TRBV5-4
TGTGCCAGCAGCTTAGCGTTTCAGGGGGCTGCTGGCACTGAAGCTTTCTTT | CASSLAFQGAAGTEAFF | TRBJ1-1 | TRBD1 | few | TRBV11-1
TGCAGCGTGGGGACAGATCCATTCTCTGGAAACACCATATATTTT | CSVGTDPFSGNTIYF | TRBJ1-3 | TRBD1 | NA | TRBV29-1
TGTGCCAGCTCGCCGTCGACCGGGACAGGGGGTTTCTTC | CASSPSTGTGGFF | TRBJ2-1 | TRBD1 | NA | TRBV18
TGTGCCAGCTCACTTGACACAGGCTTCTCTGGAAACACCATATATTTT | CASSLDTGFSGNTIYF | TRBJ1-3 | NA | NA | TRBV18
TGTGCCAGCAGTCAGGGACTAGCGACCGCTGGGGAGCTGTTTTTT | CASSQGLATAGELFF | TRBJ2-2 | TRBD2 | NA | TRBV6-5
TGTGCCAGCAGTGAACGGGACAGTCTTAGCAATCAGCCCCAGCATTTT | CASSERDSLSNQPQHF | TRBJ1-5 | TRBD1 | few | TRBV25-1
TGTGCCTGGAGTGTAGGGGGGGGAGGCACAGATACGCAGTATTTT | CAWSVGGGGTDTQYF | TRBJ2-3 | NA | NA | TRBV30
TGTGCCAGCACGGGACAGGGCAATCAGCCCCAGCATTTT | CASTGQGNQPQHF | TRBJ1-5 | TRBD1 | once | TRBV28